This section outlines one TCR beta chain sequence together with its context. TCRdb keeps only in-frame clones here, not all; method: immunoSEQ multiplex PCR. The sample has some 250,000 clones, 70% to 90% seen once. The CDR3 is 13 amino acids. In germline, CDR1 is MNHEY, CDR2 SMNVEV (reference sequence). Trimming shortened V by 3 bases and J by 2 bases, and 5 bases separated the two germline ends. This sample was included in a study of blood T cell repertoires in COVID-19. The chain couples TRBV27 to TRBJ1-5; D call uncertain. The sequence was obtained from a woman aged 45-65 years who had recovered from COVID-19. The source material was PBMCs or T cells enriched from blood (not recorded which). Here the CDR3 DNA reads TGTGCCAGCAGTTTCGAGCGCAATCAGCCCCAGCATTTT. Its translation: CASSFERNQPQHF.